The rows below give T cell receptor beta chains drawn from one sample of a study of shared clonotypes between healthy human individuals. TCRdb's table, derived via immunoSEQ multiplex PCR, lists solely in-frame clones and lacks some. The table records about a million clones, under 80% of them present only once. Input material: memory CD4+ T cells sorted from blood. Receptors were obtained from a man aged 18-30 years in good health. The CDR3 runs from the conserved cysteine through the conserved F or W. D genes are given only for firm matches. A clone size is listed for some rows: how often the clone was seen (once, few, many), or a class if it is expanded.

j_call clone_size v_call d_call cdr3_nt cdr3_aa
TRBJ2-3 few TRBV11-3 . TGTGCCAGCAGCTTAGACCAGGGTACAGATACGCAGTATTTT CASSLDQGTDTQYF
TRBJ2-3 . TRBV10-3 . TGTGCCATCAATTGGGGGACCGACACAGATACGCAGTATTTT CAINWGTDTDTQYF
TRBJ2-7 . TRBV11-1 TRBD1 TGTGCCAGCAGTCAAGGACAGGGGTCAATCTACGAGCAGTACTTC CASSQGQGSIYEQYF
TRBJ2-7 . TRBV5-6 . TGTGCCAGCAGCTGGGACCGAGATTACGAGCAGTACTTC CASSWDRDYEQYF
TRBJ2-7 . TRBV6-4 TRBD2 TGTGCCAGCAGTGACGGAGCGGGAGGGTTGAACTGGCAGTACTTC CASSDGAGGLNWQYF
TRBJ2-2 many TRBV27 . TGTGCCAGCAGTCACCGCCCTACGAACACCGGGGAGCTGTTTTTT CASSHRPTNTGELFF
TRBJ1-2 . TRBV5-6 TRBD1 TGTGCCAGCAGCTACCCCGGGACAGCCGGTTCCACCTTC CASSYPGTAGSTF
TRBJ1-2 few TRBV28 . TGTGCCAGCAGACAAGGGGGAGACAATGGCTACACCTTC CASRQGGDNGYTF
TRBJ1-3 many TRBV28 . TGTGCCAGCAGCCAACGGGGGGCTGGAAACACCATATATTTT CASSQRGAGNTIYF
TRBJ2-2 many TRBV27 TRBD2 TGTGCCAGCAGGCCTACTAGCGGGAGGGCCCGAGGGTATACCGGGGAGCTGTTTTTT CASRPTSGRARGYTGELFF
TRBJ2-1 few TRBV5-1 TRBD1 TGCGCCAGCAGCTTGGGACCGGGACAGTACAATGAGCAGTTCTTC CASSLGPGQYNEQFF
TRBJ2-3 . TRBV30 . TGTGCCTGGAGTGTACCGGCAACCACAGATACGCAGTATTTT CAWSVPATTDTQYF
TRBJ1-1 . TRBV7-2 . TGTGCCAGCAGCCCCCAGGTAGGGCTCGAAGCTTTCTTT CASSPQVGLEAFF
TRBJ2-1 . TRBV6-1 . TGTGCCACCGTGGCTCTGAATGAGCAGTTCTTC CATVALNEQFF
TRBJ1-1 . TRBV10-1 . TGCGCCAGCAGTCAAACACAATACACTGAAGCTTTCTTT CASSQTQYTEAFF
TRBJ2-3 . TRBV10-1 . TGCGCCAGCAGTCTTGGACGCTCCCTTACGCAGTATTTT CASSLGRSLTQYF
TRBJ1-4 . TRBV4-3 . TGCGCCAGCAGCCAATCTGGGTTTAATGAAAAACTGTTTTTT CASSQSGFNEKLFF
TRBJ2-1 . TRBV4-3 . TGCGCCAGCAGCCAAGACTCATTGATAGCCGATGAGCAGTTCTTC CASSQDSLIADEQFF
TRBJ1-1 . TRBV7-2 TRBD1 TGTGCCAGCAGCCAACGACAGGGTCGGACTGAAGCTTTCTTT CASSQRQGRTEAFF
TRBJ2-3 . TRBV19 TRBD2 TGTGCCAGTAGTATCCAAGCGGGGGGCGGCACAGATACGCAGTATTTT CASSIQAGGGTDTQYF
TRBJ1-1 . TRBV5-1 TRBD1 TGCGCCAGCAGCTGGCAGGGACAGGGAGGCACTGAAGCTTTCTTT CASSWQGQGGTEAFF
TRBJ1-2 . TRBV28 TRBD1 TGTGCCAGCAGTTTCAAAGGACAGGGGGCCGGCTATGGCTACACCTTC CASSFKGQGAGYGYTF
TRBJ2-7 . TRBV7-9 . TGTGCCAGCAGCATGGTAGTAAGCGCCCTAATCCACGAGCAGTACTTC CASSMVVSALIHEQYF
TRBJ1-1 . TRBV6-1 . TGTGCCAGCAGTGAAGGAAGAACTGAAGCTTTCTTT CASSEGRTEAFF
TRBJ1-2 few TRBV7-2 . TGTGCCAGCAGCCCCCAGGGGTGGGGTAACTATGGCTACACCTTC CASSPQGWGNYGYTF
TRBJ1-2 . TRBV30 . TGTGCCTGGAGTGACCTACTCGCGGGTGGCTACACCTTC CAWSDLLAGGYTF
TRBJ1-4 . TRBV7-9 . TGTGCCAGCAGCCTGGACGGACCAACTAATGAAAAACTGTTTTTT CASSLDGPTNEKLFF
TRBJ2-7 . TRBV2 TRBD1 TGTGCCAGCAGTGAAGCTGGGACAGGTCTGGGTTCGTTAGACGAGCAGTACTTC CASSEAGTGLGSLDEQYF
TRBJ1-5 . TRBV7-9 . TGTGCCAGCAGCCTATCCGCAGGGTTTCAGCCCCAGCATTTT CASSLSAGFQPQHF
TRBJ2-2 many TRBV30 TRBD1 TGTGCCTGGCGCCGGGACAGGGTTAACACCGGGGAGCTGTTTTTT CAWRRDRVNTGELFF
TRBJ2-2 . TRBV7-3 TRBD2 TGTGCCAGCAGCTTATACGGGACTAGCGAGAGGACCGGGGAGCTGTTTTTT CASSLYGTSERTGELFF
TRBJ1-2 . TRBV5-1 TRBD1 TGCGCCAGCAGCTTGAACAGGGGAACAGATGGCTACACCTTC CASSLNRGTDGYTF
TRBJ2-6 . TRBV6-1 TRBD1 TGTGCCACGCAGACAGGGCGCTCTGGGGCCAACGTCCTGACTTTC CATQTGRSGANVLTF
TRBJ1-2 . TRBV11-1 . TGTGCCAGCAGCGCCAATAATGGCTACACCTTC CASSANNGYTF
TRBJ2-1 . TRBV7-2 TRBD2 TGTGCCAGCAGCTTACCCAGGACTAGCGTTCCCAATGAGCAGTTCTTC CASSLPRTSVPNEQFF
TRBJ1-4 . TRBV27 TRBD1 TGTGCCAGCAGGCGGGACAGGTCTGCAACTAATGAAAAACTGTTTTTT CASRRDRSATNEKLFF
TRBJ2-7 once TRBV5-1 . TGCGCCAGCAGCCTGGACAGCGTCTCCTACGAGCAGTACTTC CASSLDSVSYEQYF